The sequence of this T cell receptor beta chain was determined in a study of Graves' ophthalmopathy and Graves' hyperthyroidism. Study as a whole: Pretreatment peripheral blood was obtained at initial diagnosis.

Researchers classed hyperthyroidism as stable given no ophthalmopathy within 18 months of follow-up. Among the hyperthyroidism patients, all were newly diagnosed, aged 18 to 65, with under 2 months' duration. Clinical symptoms, serum thyroxine, TRAb, thyroid ultrasound and orbital computed tomography formed the basis of diagnosis. Amplified material comprised TCR beta CDR3 regions derived from RNA transcripts. The first round was an RT-PCR with HTBI primers, and the second round was a multiplex PCR. Using its own MiXCR run on the multiplex PCR reads, TCRdb lists one record per CDR3 protein. The table shows hundreds of thousands of distinct CDR3 sequences, with about a fifth occurring only once. This CDR3 is built from 14 residues. The V and J ends lost 1 base and 4 bases respectively, with 10 bases between them. The germline gives CDR1 MNHNS, CDR2 SASEGT. This clonotype turned up a few times.

The V and J genes are TRBV6-1 and TRBJ1-1; D gene uncertain. The sample consisted of peripheral blood. The sequence derives from a woman aged 18-29 years with stable Graves' hyperthyroidism. Some clones in this sample may be carry-over from other donors' samples. The CDR3 DNA reads as TGTGCCAGCAGTGAAGAGGGTCAAGCCACTGAAGCTTTCTTT. Protein sequence: CASSEEGQATEAFF.